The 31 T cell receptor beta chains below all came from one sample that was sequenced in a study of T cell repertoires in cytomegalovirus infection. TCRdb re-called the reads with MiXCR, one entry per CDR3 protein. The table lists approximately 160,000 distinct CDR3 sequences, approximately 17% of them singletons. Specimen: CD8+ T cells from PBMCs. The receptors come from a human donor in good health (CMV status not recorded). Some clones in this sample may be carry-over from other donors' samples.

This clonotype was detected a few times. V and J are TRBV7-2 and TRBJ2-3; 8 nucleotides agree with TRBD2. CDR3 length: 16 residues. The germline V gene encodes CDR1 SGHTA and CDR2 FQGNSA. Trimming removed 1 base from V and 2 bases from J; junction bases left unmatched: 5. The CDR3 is CASSLDGGRTTDTQYF. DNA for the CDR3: TGTGCCAGCAGCTTAGATGGCGGGAGGACCACAGATACGCAGTATTTT.

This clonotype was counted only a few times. DNA for the CDR3: TGTGCCAGCAGCCCTAGTGGGGGACAGCCCCAGCATTTT. It specifies CASSPSGGQPQHF. The chain combines TRBV7-8 with TRBJ1-5; a possible D gene is TRBD1 (5 bases). Germline V CDR1 and CDR2: SGHVS, FQNEAQ. V was cut by 5 bases and J by 7 bases, with 12 bases left in between. The CDR3 extends over 13 amino acids.

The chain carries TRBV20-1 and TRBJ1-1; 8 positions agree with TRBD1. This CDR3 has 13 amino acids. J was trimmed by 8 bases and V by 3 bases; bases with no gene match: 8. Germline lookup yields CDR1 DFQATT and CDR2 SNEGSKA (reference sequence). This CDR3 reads CSARGTGHYEAFF. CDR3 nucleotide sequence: TGCAGTGCTAGGGGGACAGGACATTACGAAGCTTTCTTT.

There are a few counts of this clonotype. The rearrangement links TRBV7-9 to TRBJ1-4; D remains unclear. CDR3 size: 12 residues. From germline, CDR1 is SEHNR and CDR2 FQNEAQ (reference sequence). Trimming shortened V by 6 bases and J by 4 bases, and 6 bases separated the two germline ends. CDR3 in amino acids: CASRRDNEKLFF. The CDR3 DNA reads TGTGCCAGCAGACGGGATAATGAAAAACTGTTTTTT.

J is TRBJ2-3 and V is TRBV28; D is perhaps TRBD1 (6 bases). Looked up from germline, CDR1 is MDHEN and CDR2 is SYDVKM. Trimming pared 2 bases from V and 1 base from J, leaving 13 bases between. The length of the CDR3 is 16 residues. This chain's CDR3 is CASSLGRGTRTDTQYF. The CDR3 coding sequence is TGTGCCAGCAGTTTAGGCAGGGGCACCCGCACAGATACGCAGTATTTT.

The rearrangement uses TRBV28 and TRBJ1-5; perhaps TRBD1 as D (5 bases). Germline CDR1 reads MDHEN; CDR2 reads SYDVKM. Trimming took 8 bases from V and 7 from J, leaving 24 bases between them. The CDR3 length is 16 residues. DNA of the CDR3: TGTGCCAGCGGTGGACATAACCTAAGGGGAAACCAGCCCCAGCATTTT. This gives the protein CASGGHNLRGNQPQHF.

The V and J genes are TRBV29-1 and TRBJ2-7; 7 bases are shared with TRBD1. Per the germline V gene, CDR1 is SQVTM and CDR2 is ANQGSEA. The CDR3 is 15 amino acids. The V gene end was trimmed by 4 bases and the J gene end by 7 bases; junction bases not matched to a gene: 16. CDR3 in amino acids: CSVVVRDSFIPEQYF. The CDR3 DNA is TGCAGCGTTGTGGTACGGGACAGCTTCATACCGGAGCAGTACTTC.

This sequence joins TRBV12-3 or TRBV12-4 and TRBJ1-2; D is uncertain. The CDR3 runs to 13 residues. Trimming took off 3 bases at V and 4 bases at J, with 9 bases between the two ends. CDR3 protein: CASSFSGSYGYTF. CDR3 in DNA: TGTGCCAGCAGTTTCTCGGGGAGCTATGGCTACACCTTC.

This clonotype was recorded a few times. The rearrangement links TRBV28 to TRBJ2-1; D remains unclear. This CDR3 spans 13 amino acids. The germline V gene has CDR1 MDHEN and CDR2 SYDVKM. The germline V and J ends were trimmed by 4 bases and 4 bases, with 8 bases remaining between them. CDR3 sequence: CASSSSDYNEQFF. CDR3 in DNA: TGTGCCAGCAGTTCCAGCGATTACAATGAGCAGTTCTTC. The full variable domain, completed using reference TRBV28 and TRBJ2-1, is DVKVTQSSRYLVKRTGEKVFLECVQDMDHENMFWYRQDPGLGLRLIYFSYDVKMKEKGDIPEGYSVSREKKERFSLILESASTNQTSMYLCASSSSDYNEQFFGPGTRLTVL.

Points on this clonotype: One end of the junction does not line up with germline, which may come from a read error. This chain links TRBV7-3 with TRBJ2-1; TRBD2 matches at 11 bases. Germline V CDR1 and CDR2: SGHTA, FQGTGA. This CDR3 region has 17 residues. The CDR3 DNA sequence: TGTGCCAGCAGCTTACCCGCTAGCGGGAGGATAAACAATGAGCCGTTCTTC. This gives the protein CASSLPASGRINNEPFF. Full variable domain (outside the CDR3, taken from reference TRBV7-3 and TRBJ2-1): GAGVSQTPSNKVTEKGKYVELRCDPISGHTALYWYRQSLGQGPEFLIYFQGTGAADDSGLPNDRFFAVRPEGSVSTLKIQRTERGDSAVYLCASSLPASGRINNEPFFGPGTRLTVL.

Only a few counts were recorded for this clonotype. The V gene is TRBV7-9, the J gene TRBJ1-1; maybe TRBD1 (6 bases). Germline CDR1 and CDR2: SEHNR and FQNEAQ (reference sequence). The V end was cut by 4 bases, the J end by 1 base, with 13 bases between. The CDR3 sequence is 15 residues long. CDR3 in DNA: TGTGCCAGCAGCTCCCGGGGGGGGGCGAACACTGAAGCTTTCTTT. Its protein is CASSSRGGANTEAFF.

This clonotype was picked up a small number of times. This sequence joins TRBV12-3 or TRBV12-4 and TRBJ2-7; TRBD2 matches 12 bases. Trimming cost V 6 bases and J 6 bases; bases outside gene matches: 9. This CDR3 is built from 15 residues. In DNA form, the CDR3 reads TGTGCCAGCAGACCCCGGACTAGCGGGATCGGCGAGCAGTACTTC. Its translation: CASRPRTSGIGEQYF.

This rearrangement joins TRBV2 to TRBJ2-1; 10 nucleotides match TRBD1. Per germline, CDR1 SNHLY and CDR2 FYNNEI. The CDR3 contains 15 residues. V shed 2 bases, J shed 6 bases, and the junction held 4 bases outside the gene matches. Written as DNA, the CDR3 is TGTGCCAGCAGTGAATTTGGACAGGGGGGCAATGAGCAGTTCTTC. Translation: CASSEFGQGGNEQFF.

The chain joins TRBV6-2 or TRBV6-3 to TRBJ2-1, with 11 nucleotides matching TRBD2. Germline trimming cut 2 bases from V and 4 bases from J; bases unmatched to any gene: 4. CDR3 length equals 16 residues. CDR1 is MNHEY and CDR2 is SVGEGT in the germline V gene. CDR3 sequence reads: CASSYMTSGTYNEQFF. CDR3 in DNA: TGTGCCAGCAGTTACATGACTAGCGGGACGTACAATGAGCAGTTCTTC.

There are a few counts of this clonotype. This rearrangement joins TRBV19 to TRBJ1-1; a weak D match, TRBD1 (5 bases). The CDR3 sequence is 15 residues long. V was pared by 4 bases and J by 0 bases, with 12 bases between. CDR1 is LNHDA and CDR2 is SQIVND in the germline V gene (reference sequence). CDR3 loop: CASSRVKGMNTEAFF. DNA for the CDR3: TGTGCCAGTAGTAGGGTGAAGGGGATGAACACTGAAGCTTTCTTT.

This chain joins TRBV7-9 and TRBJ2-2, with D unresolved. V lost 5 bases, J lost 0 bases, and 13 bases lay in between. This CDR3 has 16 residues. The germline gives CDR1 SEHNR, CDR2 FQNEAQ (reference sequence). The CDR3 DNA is TGTGCCAGCAGCACCACCGCTCCGCCGAACACCGGGGAGCTGTTTTTT. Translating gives CASSTTAPPNTGELFF.

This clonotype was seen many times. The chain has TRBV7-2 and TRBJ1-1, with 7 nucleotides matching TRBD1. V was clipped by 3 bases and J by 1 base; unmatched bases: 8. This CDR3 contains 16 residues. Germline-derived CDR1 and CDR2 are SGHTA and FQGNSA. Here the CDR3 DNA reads TGTGCCAGCAGCTTGTCGAGGGGGCGCCGGAACACTGAAGCTTTCTTT. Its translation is CASSLSRGRRNTEAFF.

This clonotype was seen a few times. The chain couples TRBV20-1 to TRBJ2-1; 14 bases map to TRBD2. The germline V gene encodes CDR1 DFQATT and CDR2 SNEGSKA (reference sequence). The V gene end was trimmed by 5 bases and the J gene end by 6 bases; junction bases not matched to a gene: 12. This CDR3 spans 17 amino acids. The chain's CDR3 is CSARYLPGLAGVNEQFF. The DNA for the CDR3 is TGCAGTGCTCGATACCTTCCGGGACTAGCGGGGGTCAATGAGCAGTTCTTC.

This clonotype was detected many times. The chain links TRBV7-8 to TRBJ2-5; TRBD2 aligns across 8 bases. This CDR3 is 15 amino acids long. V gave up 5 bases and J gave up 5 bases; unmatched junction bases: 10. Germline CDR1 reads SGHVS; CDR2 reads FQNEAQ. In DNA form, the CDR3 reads TGTGCCAGCAGCATCCTCGGGGGGGCTGGGGAGACCCAGTACTTC. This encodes CASSILGGAGETQYF.

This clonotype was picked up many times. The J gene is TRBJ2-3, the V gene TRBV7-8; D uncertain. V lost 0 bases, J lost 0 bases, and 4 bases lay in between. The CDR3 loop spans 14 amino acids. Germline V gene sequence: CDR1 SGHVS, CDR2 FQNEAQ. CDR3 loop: CASSLAGSTDTQYF. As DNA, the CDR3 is TGTGCCAGCAGCTTAGCCGGGAGCACAGATACGCAGTATTTT.

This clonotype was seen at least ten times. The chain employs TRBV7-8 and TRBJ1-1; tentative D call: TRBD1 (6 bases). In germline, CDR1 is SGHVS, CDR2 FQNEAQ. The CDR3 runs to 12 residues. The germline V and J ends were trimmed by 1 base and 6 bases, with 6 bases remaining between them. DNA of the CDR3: TGTGCCAGCAGCTTAGGGACAGCTGAAGCTTTCTTT. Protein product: CASSLGTAEAFF.

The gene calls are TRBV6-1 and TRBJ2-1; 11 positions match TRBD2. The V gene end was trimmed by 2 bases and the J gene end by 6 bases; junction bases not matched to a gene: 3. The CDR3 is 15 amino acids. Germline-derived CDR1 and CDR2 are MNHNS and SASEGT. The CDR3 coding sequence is TGTGCCAGCAGTGAAACTAGCGGGGGTTTCAATGAGCAGTTCTTC. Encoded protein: CASSETSGGFNEQFF.

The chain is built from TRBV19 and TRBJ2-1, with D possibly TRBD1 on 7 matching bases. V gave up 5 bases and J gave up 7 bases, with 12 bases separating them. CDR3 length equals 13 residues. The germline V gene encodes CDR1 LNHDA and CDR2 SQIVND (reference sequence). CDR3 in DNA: TGTGCCAGTAGTTTACAGGGGAGGAATGAGCAGTTCTTC. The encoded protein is CASSLQGRNEQFF.

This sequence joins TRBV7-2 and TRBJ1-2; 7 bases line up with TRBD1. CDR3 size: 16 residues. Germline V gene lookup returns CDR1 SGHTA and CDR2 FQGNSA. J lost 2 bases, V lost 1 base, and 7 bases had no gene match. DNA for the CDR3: TGTGCCAGCAGCTTAGGAGGGACAGAGTTAAACTATGGCTACACCTTC. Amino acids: CASSLGGTELNYGYTF.

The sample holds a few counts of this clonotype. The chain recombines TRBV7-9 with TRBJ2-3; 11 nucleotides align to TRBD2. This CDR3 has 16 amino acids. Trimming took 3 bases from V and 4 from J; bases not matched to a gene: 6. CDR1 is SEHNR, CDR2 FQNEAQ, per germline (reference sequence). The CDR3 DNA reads TGTGCCAGCAGCTTTAGCGGGGGGGTAACGGCAGATACGCAGTATTTT. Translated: CASSFSGGVTADTQYF.

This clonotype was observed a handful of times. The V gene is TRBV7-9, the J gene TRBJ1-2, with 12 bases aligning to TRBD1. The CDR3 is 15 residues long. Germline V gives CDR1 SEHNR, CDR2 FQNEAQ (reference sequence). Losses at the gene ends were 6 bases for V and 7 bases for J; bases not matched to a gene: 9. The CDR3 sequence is CASSVGGQGAVGYTF. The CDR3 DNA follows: TGTGCCAGCAGTGTCGGGGGACAGGGGGCAGTTGGCTACACCTTC. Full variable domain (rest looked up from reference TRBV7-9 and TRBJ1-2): DTGVSQNPRHKITKRGQNVTFRCDPISEHNRLYWYRQTLGQGPEFLTYFQNEAQLEKSRLLSDRFSAERPKGSFSTLEIQRTEQGDSAMYLCASSVGGQGAVGYTFGSGTRLTVV.

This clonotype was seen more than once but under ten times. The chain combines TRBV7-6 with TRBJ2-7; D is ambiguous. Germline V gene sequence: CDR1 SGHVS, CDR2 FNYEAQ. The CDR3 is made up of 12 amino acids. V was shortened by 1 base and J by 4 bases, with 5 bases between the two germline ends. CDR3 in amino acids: CASSLVRYEQYF. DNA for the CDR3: TGTGCCAGCAGCTTAGTTCGGTACGAGCAGTACTTC.

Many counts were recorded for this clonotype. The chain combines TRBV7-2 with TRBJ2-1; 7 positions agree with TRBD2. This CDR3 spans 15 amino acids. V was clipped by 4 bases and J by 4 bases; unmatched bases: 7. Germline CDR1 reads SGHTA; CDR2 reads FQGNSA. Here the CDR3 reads CASSSKGLEYNEQFF. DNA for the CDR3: TGTGCCAGCAGCTCTAAAGGACTAGAGTACAATGAGCAGTTCTTC. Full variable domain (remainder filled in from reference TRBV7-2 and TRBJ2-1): GAGVSQSPSNKVTEKGKDVELRCDPISGHTALYWYRQSLGQGLEFLIYFQGNSAPDKSGLPSDRFSAERTGGSVSTLTIQRTQQEDSAVYLCASSSKGLEYNEQFFGPGTRLTVL.

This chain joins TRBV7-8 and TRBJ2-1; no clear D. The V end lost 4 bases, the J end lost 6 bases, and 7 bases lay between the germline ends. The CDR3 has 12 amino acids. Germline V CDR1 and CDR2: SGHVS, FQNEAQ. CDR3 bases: TGTGCCAGCAGCTCATACCCCAATGAGCAGTTCTTC. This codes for CASSSYPNEQFF.

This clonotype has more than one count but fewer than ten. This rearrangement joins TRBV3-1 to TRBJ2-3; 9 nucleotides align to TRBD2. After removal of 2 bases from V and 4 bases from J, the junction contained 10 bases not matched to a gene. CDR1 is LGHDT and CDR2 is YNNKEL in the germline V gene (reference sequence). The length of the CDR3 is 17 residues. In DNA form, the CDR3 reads TGTGCCAGCAGCCAAAGGTATGGAACTAGCGGGCCAGATACGCAGTATTTT. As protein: CASSQRYGTSGPDTQYF.

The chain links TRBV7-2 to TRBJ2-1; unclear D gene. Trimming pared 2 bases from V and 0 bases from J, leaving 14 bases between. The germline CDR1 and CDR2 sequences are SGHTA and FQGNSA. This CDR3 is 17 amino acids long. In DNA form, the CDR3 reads TGTGCCAGCAGCTTAATCTCGGTTAAGAGCTCCTACAATGAGCAGTTCTTC. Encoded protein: CASSLISVKSSYNEQFF.